This is a list of T cell receptor beta chains from one sample in a study of blood T cells in healthy people across ages. Each CDR3 protein is one row after TCRdb ran MiXCR on the 5' RACE reads. This repertoire shows 1.5 million or so distinct CDR3 sequences, approximately 42% found once; its top ten account for about 4%. The source material was blood. The receptors here all came from a woman younger than 35 in good health. Both conserved end residues are part of each CDR3. Clone size appears in some rows only: once, few, many, or a class for an expanded clone.

j_gene	v_gene	abundance	CDR3aa
TRBJ2-1	TRBV7-2	NA	CASSLGGASNEQFF
TRBJ2-7	TRBV28	NA	CASREDREGGREQYF
TRBJ1-6	TRBV20-1	few	CSARDLRVALHF
TRBJ1-5	TRBV10-3	NA	CAISSRLGGALNQPQHF
TRBJ2-3	TRBV12-3/TRBV12-4	few	CASSKTSGGLDTQYF
TRBJ2-1	TRBV4-3	NA	CASSLLRGNEQFF
NA	TRBV4-2	NA	CASNPGAQGARNEQYF
TRBJ2-7	TRBV20-1	once	CSAADYSYTQYF
TRBJ2-3	TRBV7-2	NA	CASSLAVLALSDTQYF
TRBJ2-4	TRBV5-4	NA	CASSRGGASQYF
TRBJ2-1	TRBV29-1	NA	CSASEDNEQFF
TRBJ2-4	TRBV9	NA	CASSRQGDKNIQYF
TRBJ2-2	TRBV3-1	NA	CASTPGKRETANTGELFF
TRBJ2-3	TRBV28	few	CASSPGYRDLTSTDTQYF
TRBJ1-2	TRBV25-1	NA	CASSPRTGAMSYGYTF
TRBJ2-1	TRBV7-2	few	CASSLVLAGVYNEQFF
TRBJ2-1	TRBV7-2	NA	CASSLSAQTYNEQFF
TRBJ2-1	TRBV11-2	few	CASRWARAGLSYNEQFF
TRBJ1-1	TRBV5-1	NA	CASSWEQTENTEAFF
TRBJ1-2	TRBV28	few	CASTNGGKRDYTF
TRBJ2-1	TRBV7-8	NA	CASSLAGTSGDNNEQFF
TRBJ2-1	TRBV7-6	NA	CASSLGSFNNEQFF
TRBJ2-1	TRBV27	few	CASRPTLSYNEQFF
TRBJ2-1	TRBV7-2	few	CASSLAERWREQFF
TRBJ2-6	TRBV28	NA	CASEGGSGANVLTF
TRBJ2-3	TRBV7-8	NA	CASSLRLPSRGFTDTQYF
TRBJ1-1	TRBV15	NA	CATSNLIGQATEAFF
TRBJ2-7	TRBV4-3	NA	CASSQDLSSSGGSDEQYF
TRBJ1-1	TRBV20-1	NA	CSARTDGNTEAFF
TRBJ2-5	TRBV7-2	few	CASTLAGRGETQYF
TRBJ2-7	TRBV28	NA	CAGSLFNSYEQYF
TRBJ2-3	TRBV4-3	few	CASSQDWTNTDTQYF
TRBJ1-2	TRBV6-5	NA	CASSYRAGTNYGYTF
TRBJ1-5	TRBV12-3/TRBV12-4	few	CASSHSGNQPQHF
TRBJ2-3	TRBV20-1	NA	CSASVRLAGTDTQYF
TRBJ2-1	TRBV28	NA	CASSLTGVETYQETQFF
NA	TRBV5-1	NA	CASSFSGGLGYEQYF
TRBJ2-1	TRBV4-1	NA	CASSPDPDSVEAFF
TRBJ2-3	TRBV7-9	NA	CASSPARAGGTDTQYF
TRBJ1-5	TRBV6-2/TRBV6-3	few	CASSYDGGVQPQHF
TRBJ2-3	TRBV20-1	NA	CSARAERGRTDRQYF
TRBJ2-1	TRBV20-1	few	CSASIRRNSYNEQFF
TRBJ2-7	TRBV15	few	CATSRDWDSDRLKQYF
NA	TRBV7-2	NA	CASSPTGTQYF
TRBJ1-4	TRBV11-2	few	CASSPDKVGRSGLTTNEKLFF
TRBJ2-7	TRBV20-1	few	CSASPSQGYEQYF
TRBJ2-2	TRBV9	NA	CASSDPSGGAGELFF
TRBJ2-4	TRBV19	once	CASSMSYNEQYF
TRBJ2-4	TRBV10-3	NA	CAISEDVGRPNIQYF
TRBJ1-5	TRBV18	NA	CASSPRHGSNQPQHF
TRBJ2-3	TRBV5-1	few	CASSFTSGEDTQYF
TRBJ2-2	TRBV7-9	NA	CASRKGSGELFF
TRBJ2-6	TRBV19	NA	CASSPAGGGANVLTF
TRBJ2-3	TRBV12-3/TRBV12-4	NA	CASLTGGTPTDTQYF